These 5 T cell receptor beta chains originate from one sample sequenced in a study of blood T cell repertoires in COVID-19. Repertoires were generated with immunoSEQ multiplex PCR, while TCRdb's copy carries only in-frame clones and drops some. The table has about 150,000 clones, more than 80% seen once. Sequenced: peripheral blood. The receptors derive from a man aged 50 to 59 with acute or convalescent COVID-19.

This chain links TRBV3-1 (or the pseudogene TRBV3-2) with TRBJ2-1; TRBD1 aligns across 7 bases. Germline values: CDR1 LGHDT, CDR2 YNNKEL (reference sequence). V lost 4 bases and J lost 8; bases outside the gene matches: 14. This CDR3 spans 16 amino acids. The CDR3 spells CASSPSPGQLGDEQFF. The DNA for the CDR3 is TGTGCCAGCAGCCCAAGCCCGGGACAGCTCGGGGATGAGCAGTTCTTC.

The CDR3 spells CASSGSGGSGNSPLHF. Written as DNA, the CDR3 is TGTGCCAGCAGTGGGTCAGGGGGCTCGGGTAATTCACCCCTCCACTTT. The rearrangement links TRBV2 to TRBJ1-6, with TRBD1 matching over 8 bases. Per germline, CDR1 SNHLY and CDR2 FYNNEI. J lost 6 bases, V lost 4 bases, and 8 bases had no gene match. This CDR3 has 16 residues.

The chain has TRBV27 and TRBJ1-6; 8 bases fit TRBD1. The V gene end was trimmed by 6 bases and the J gene end by 6 bases; junction bases not matched to a gene: 7. Germline V gene lookup returns CDR1 MNHEY and CDR2 SMNVEV (reference sequence). This CDR3 comprises 15 residues. The CDR3 sequence: CASRTTGGGNSPLHF. The CDR3 DNA reads TGTGCCAGCAGAACCACAGGGGGAGGTAATTCACCCCTCCACTTT.

The genes are TRBV19 and TRBJ1-3; no definite D call. The CDR3 has 15 residues. The V end was cut by 4 bases, the J end by 2 bases, with 12 bases between. Germline V lookup: CDR1 LNHDA, CDR2 SQIVND (reference sequence). The CDR3 DNA reads as TGTGCCAGTAGTAGACGACACCCTACTGGAAACACCATATATTTT. This sequence encodes CASSRRHPTGNTIYF. The full variable domain, rest sourced from reference TRBV19 and TRBJ1-3, is DGGITQSPKYLFRKEGQNVTLSCEQNLNHDAMYWYRQDPGQGLRLIYYSQIVNDFQKGDIAEGYSVSREKKESFPLTVTSAQKNPTAFYLCASSRRHPTGNTIYFGEGSWLTVV.

The J gene is TRBJ1-2, the V gene TRBV7-9; 7 nucleotides line up with TRBD1. After removal of 5 bases from V and 0 bases from J, the junction contained 9 bases not matched to a gene. Germline CDR1 is SEHNR and CDR2 is FQNEAQ (reference sequence). The CDR3 spans 16 residues. This CDR3 reads CASSLWQGVPNYGYTF. CDR3 nucleotide sequence: TGTGCCAGCAGCCTCTGGCAGGGGGTCCCTAACTATGGCTACACCTTC.